The sequence of this T cell receptor (beta chain) was determined in a study of blood T cell repertoires in COVID-19. In the study overall: COVID-19 samples collected from the United States, Italy and Spain covered acute and convalescent phases. The analysed material was cDNA or gDNA that came from T cells, B-cell-depleted T cells, or PBMCs.

Authors' analysis steps: The authors estimated nucleated cell counts from reference gene primer amplification. TCRdb's copy holds only in-frame clones and misses some; the assay was immunoSEQ multiplex PCR. D and trimming come from the DNA, and the V and J calls and clone size come from that table. This sample has some 150,000 clones, with around 82% found just once. The CDR3 runs 16 residues. The V call is TRBV21-1, the J call TRBJ1-3; the table gives TRBD1 as D, unverified against the DNA. TRBV21-1 is flagged as a pseudogene. The sequencing sample was made of peripheral blood. The receptor was derived from a human donor with acute or convalescent COVID-19. The donor label of this sample is uncertain. DNA for the CDR3: TGTGCCAGCAGCAGGTGCGGGACAGGGCGTGGAAACACCATATATTTT. Its translation is CASSRCGTGRGNTIYF.